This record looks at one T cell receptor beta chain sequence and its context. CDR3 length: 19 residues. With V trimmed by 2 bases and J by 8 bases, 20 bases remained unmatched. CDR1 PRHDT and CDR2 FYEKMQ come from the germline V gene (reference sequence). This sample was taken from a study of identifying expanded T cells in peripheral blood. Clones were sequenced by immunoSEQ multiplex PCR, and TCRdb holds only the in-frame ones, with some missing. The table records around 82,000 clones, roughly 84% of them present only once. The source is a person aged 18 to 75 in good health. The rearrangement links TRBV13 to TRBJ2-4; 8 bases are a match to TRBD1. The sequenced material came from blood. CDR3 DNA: TGTGCCAGCAGCTTAAGGGTCACGGCAGGGGGCGATGGTCGCGACATTCAGTACTTC. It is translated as CASSLRVTAGGDGRDIQYF.